These T cell receptor beta chains were read from a single sample in a study of blood T cell repertoires in COVID-19. Here immunoSEQ multiplex PCR was the method, and the copy in TCRdb shows in-frame clones only, minus some. The sample has around 150,000 clones; over 75% are singletons. Sequencing was carried out using PBMCs or T cells enriched from blood (not recorded which). These receptors were collected from a woman aged 45 to 65 who had recovered from COVID-19. The CDR3 runs from the conserved cysteine through the conserved F or W. The D gene is left open where the match is weak. A clone size is listed for some rows: how often the clone was seen (once, few, many), or a class if it is expanded.

>TRBJ1-2|TRBV5-1|few|NA
TGCGCCAGCAGCTTACAGGCTGACTATGGCTACACCTTC
CASSLQADYGYTF
>TRBJ2-2|TRBV11-3|NA|NA
TGTGCCAGCAGCTTAGAACCGGTCACCGGGGAGCTGTTTTTT
CASSLEPVTGELFF
>TRBJ2-1|TRBV2|NA|NA
TGTGCCAGCAGACCCGGGACTGGCCCCTACAATGAGCAGTTCTTC
CASRPGTGPYNEQFF
>TRBJ1-1|TRBV9|NA|NA
TGTGCCAGCAGCTCCCTCGATGCCGGCGGGGCTGAAGCTTTCTTT
CASSSLDAGGAEAFF
>TRBJ2-7|TRBV6-1|NA|NA
TGTGCCAGCAGTGAAGCGGGCTTCGAGCAGTACTTC
CASSEAGFEQYF
>TRBJ2-2|TRBV18|NA|NA
TGTGCCAGCTCACTAGACAGGAACACCGGGGAGCTGTTTTTT
CASSLDRNTGELFF
>TRBJ1-6|TRBV19|NA|TRBD1
TGTGCCAGTAGTAGGGACAGGGGAACCGGCGATAATTCACCCCTCCACTTT
CASSRDRGTGDNSPLHF
>TRBJ1-1|TRBV11-2|NA|TRBD1
TGTGCCAGCAGCGCTACAGGGGTTGTTTCTGAAGCTTTCTTT
CASSATGVVSEAFF
>TRBJ2-3|TRBV7-2|NA|NA
TGTGCCAGCAGCTTAGGGAGCCCAGATACGCAGTATTTT
CASSLGSPDTQYF
>TRBJ1-5|TRBV19|NA|NA
TGTGCCAGTAGTGGCACAGGGAGGGGTCAGCCCCAGCATTTT
CASSGTGRGQPQHF
>TRBJ1-2|TRBV9|NA|TRBD1
TGTGCCAGCAGCGTAGGACAGGGGAAGTATGGCTACACCTTC
CASSVGQGKYGYTF
>TRBJ1-2|TRBV5-4|NA|NA
TGTGCCAGCAGTTTGCAGGGGAATTATGGCTACACCTTC
CASSLQGNYGYTF
>TRBJ2-3|TRBV5-4|NA|NA
TGTGCCAGCAGCTTGTTTCAGGGGACAGATACGCAGTATTTT
CASSLFQGTDTQYF
>TRBJ1-1|TRBV5-5|NA|NA
TGTGCCAGCAGCTTTGGAAGGGAGGGCACTGAAGCTTTCTTT
CASSFGREGTEAFF
>TRBJ1-4|TRBV7-2|NA|TRBD1
TGTGCCAGCAGCTTAGTGGGACAGGGTGCCCTTTCTGAAAAACTGTTTTTT
CASSLVGQGALSEKLFF
>TRBJ1-1|TRBV7-8|few|NA
TGTGCCAGCAGCTTCATCTCGGGGGAGAGCACTGAAGCTTTCTTT
CASSFISGESTEAFF
>TRBJ2-1|TRBV6-5|once|NA
TGTGCCAGCAGTTACTCGAAGGGGGGGGGCCCCATTGAGCAGTTCTTC
CASSYSKGGGPIEQFF
>TRBJ2-4|TRBV3-1/TRBV3-2|NA|NA
TGTGCCAGCAGCCAAGATAGGCCCTCAATACAGGGTGCCAAAAACATTCAGTACTTC
CASSQDRPSIQGAKNIQYF
>TRBJ1-1|TRBV4-1|NA|NA
TGCGCCAGCAGACGAGAGGGTCGGGCTAACACTGAAGCTTTCTTT
CASRREGRANTEAFF
>TRBJ2-7|TRBV4-1|once|NA
TGCGCCAGCAGCCAAGCCGATTCCGGGAGCTCCTACGAGCAGTACTTC
CASSQADSGSSYEQYF
>TRBJ2-7|TRBV30|NA|TRBD2
TGTGCCTGGAGTGTAAGGGGGGCGGGAGGCACCTACGAGCAGTACTTC
CAWSVRGAGGTYEQYF
>TRBJ2-3|TRBV28|NA|TRBD2
TGTGCCAGCAGGATTAGCGGGAGAGCAGATACGCAGTATTTT
CASRISGRADTQYF
>TRBJ2-1|TRBV5-1|NA|NA
TGCGCCAGCAGCTTGCGGCACAGGCCAGATGATGAGCAGTTCTTC
CASSLRHRPDDEQFF
>TRBJ1-2|TRBV5-1|many|NA
TGCGCCAGCAAAAAGGACACGGCTGGCTACACCTTC
CASKKDTAGYTF
>TRBJ1-1|TRBV12-3/TRBV12-4|NA|NA
TGTGCCAGCAGGCTACAGGGAGCGTCAGCTTTCTTT
CASRLQGASAFF
>TRBJ1-2|TRBV7-9|NA|NA
TGTGCCGCTCTGGGCCCCTCCGAAGGCTATGGCTACACCTTC
CAALGPSEGYGYTF
>TRBJ1-5|TRBV19|NA|TRBD1
TGTGCCAGTAGTGGAGGAAGCGGACAGGGGTTCTTGGGCAATCAGCCCCAGCATTTT
CASSGGSGQGFLGNQPQHF
>TRBJ1-2|TRBV11-2|once|NA
TGTGCCAGCAGCTTAGATCAGGGGAACTATGGCTACACCTTC
CASSLDQGNYGYTF
>TRBJ2-7|TRBV5-6|NA|TRBD1
TGTGCCAGCAGCTTGGATGGACAGGGGTGGACCTACGAGCAGTACTTC
CASSLDGQGWTYEQYF
>TRBJ2-7|TRBV5-4|NA|NA
TGTGCCAGCAGCCCGCCTCGGGGAGAGCAGTACTTC
CASSPPRGEQYF
>TRBJ2-1|TRBV9|NA|NA
TGTGCCAGCAGCGTAGTCTCGGGAGCCTCCTACAATGAGCAGTTCTTC
CASSVVSGASYNEQFF
>TRBJ2-1|TRBV28|NA|TRBD2
TGTGCCAGCAGTCCCCTAGCGGGAGTGGACAATGAGCAGTTCTTC
CASSPLAGVDNEQFF
>TRBJ1-1|TRBV5-1|NA|NA
TGCGCCAGCAGCCCTGACTCTTGGAGTACTGAAGCTTTCTTT
CASSPDSWSTEAFF
>TRBJ2-7|TRBV19|once|TRBD1
TGTGCCAGTAGTTCTCGGACAGGGGAAGGTCAGTACTTC
CASSSRTGEGQYF
>TRBJ2-5|TRBV3-1/TRBV3-2|NA|TRBD1
TGTGCCAGCAGCCAAGGGGCAGGGGGATACGAGACCCAGTACTTC
CASSQGAGGYETQYF
>TRBJ1-4|TRBV2|NA|NA
TGTGCCAGCAGTGGGGGGCAGACAACTAATGAAAAACTGTTTTTT
CASSGGQTTNEKLFF
>TRBJ1-2|TRBV4-1|NA|NA
TGCGCCAGCAGCCAAGTATTCGCAACGAGCGCGACTAACTATGGCTACACCTTC
CASSQVFATSATNYGYTF
>TRBJ2-7|TRBV28|NA|NA
TGTGCCAGCAGTTTCTTCGGCGGTAGCTACGAGCAGTACTTC
CASSFFGGSYEQYF
>TRBJ2-2|TRBV5-1|NA|NA
TGCGCCAGCAGCTTGGAAGGCAGGGCGAACACCGGGGAGCTGTTTTTT
CASSLEGRANTGELFF
>TRBJ1-1|TRBV10-2|few|NA
TGCGCCAGCAGGGACAGTAACACTGAAGCTTTCTTT
CASRDSNTEAFF
>TRBJ2-5|TRBV10-1|few|TRBD1
TGCGCCAGCAGCGCCGGGACAGGGAGGGAGACCCAGTACTTC
CASSAGTGRETQYF
>TRBJ1-2|TRBV28|NA|TRBD1
TGTGCCAGCAGTTTAACACTCGGACAGGGGGGCGAGTATGGCTACACCTTC
CASSLTLGQGGEYGYTF
>TRBJ2-2|TRBV5-6|NA|TRBD1
TGTGCCAGCAGCTTGGCCCAGGGACAGGGGGCGACCGGGGAGCTGTTTTTT
CASSLAQGQGATGELFF
>TRBJ2-2|TRBV7-8|few|NA
TGTGCCAGCAGCAGGACAGCCCTCGGGACCGGGGAGCTGTTTTTT
CASSRTALGTGELFF
>TRBJ2-1|TRBV28|NA|TRBD1
TGTGCCAGCAGTCGACCCGGACAGGGAATAGGGCATGAGCAGTTCTTC
CASSRPGQGIGHEQFF
>TRBJ1-1|TRBV18|once|NA
TGTGCCAGCTCACGTGGGGGGGGCGGCCGGAACACTGAAGCTTTCTTT
CASSRGGGGRNTEAFF
>TRBJ1-5|TRBV10-3|NA|NA
TGTGCCATCAGTGCCTCCCTCGCGGGAAGCAATCAGCCCCAGCATTTT
CAISASLAGSNQPQHF
>TRBJ2-2|TRBV3-1/TRBV3-2|NA|NA
TGTGCCAGCAGCGGAGGGCGGACGAACACCGGGGAGCTGTTTTTT
CASSGGRTNTGELFF
>TRBJ2-5|TRBV7-9|NA|NA
TGTGCCAGCATCCTATCAACCGGGTCGTCAGAGACCCAGTACTTC
CASILSTGSSETQYF
>TRBJ2-1|TRBV3-1/TRBV3-2|NA|NA
TGTGCCAGCAGCCCTCGGGGGGCGGCCTACAATGAGCAGTTCTTC
CASSPRGAAYNEQFF
>TRBJ2-1|TRBV5-1|once|NA
TGCGCCAGCAGCTTGGGGGGCCTGGTGGATGAGCAGTTCTTC
CASSLGGLVDEQFF
>TRBJ1-2|TRBV24-1|NA|TRBD1
TGTGCCACCAGTGGCCCGGACAGGATCTATGGCTACACCTTC
CATSGPDRIYGYTF
>TRBJ1-4|TRBV19|NA|NA
TGTGCCAGTACCCATTGGGGGGGGACCCCTGAAAAACTGTTTTTT
CASTHWGGTPEKLFF
>TRBJ2-5|TRBV10-3|NA|TRBD1
TGTGCCATCAGTACTACCCTTAGGGGGCCGGGAGAGACCCAGTACTTC
CAISTTLRGPGETQYF
>TRBJ2-5|TRBV19|few|TRBD2
TGTGCCAGTAAGAGCGGGGGGGGTGAGACCCAGTACTTC
CASKSGGGETQYF
>TRBJ1-5|TRBV6-5|NA|TRBD1
TGTGCCAGCAGTTACTCGGAAGGGGGCTTGAATCAGCCCCAGCATTTT
CASSYSEGGLNQPQHF
>TRBJ2-7|TRBV28|once|TRBD2
TGTGCCAGCAGTGGGGGACTAGCGGGAGTTGGGTACGAGCAGTACTTC
CASSGGLAGVGYEQYF
>TRBJ1-6|TRBV14|NA|NA
TGTGCCAGCAGCCTCGGGTCCTATAATTCACCCCTCCACTTT
CASSLGSYNSPLHF
>TRBJ2-6|TRBV6-5|NA|NA
TGTGCCAGCAGTTACCGGGAGGGGGCCAACGTCCTGACTTTC
CASSYREGANVLTF